This T cell receptor (beta chain) originates from a study of PD-1 blockade in classical Hodgkin lymphoma. Whole-study results and caveats: A reduction in baseline TCR diversity was reportedly seen in newly diagnosed patients relative to healthy donors. Whoever responded completely had baseline diversity much like that seen in newly diagnosed patients. The origin of the repertoire differences remains undefined, with disease activity or prior therapy as possible causes. Exclusion was applied to patients who started nivolumab under 1 year after ASCT.

V shed 0 bases and J shed 6 bases, with 4 bases lying between them. Germline V gene data show CDR1 as MNHEY and CDR2 as SMNVEV (reference sequence). This CDR3 comprises 12 residues. A remark on this clone: Its antigen is undetermined.

The sample's time point: cycle 4 day 1 (C4D1), after less than seven weeks of nivolumab. All trial patients relapsed after autologous stem cell transplantation. Using immunoSEQ multiplex PCR, the repertoire was profiled, and TCRdb retains in-frame clones only, with some absent. The sample yields tens of thousands of clones, around nine tenths seen once. The chain has TRBV27 and TRBJ2-3, with D hard to call. The source was peripheral blood mononuclear cells (PBMCs), collected before the fourth cycle of nivolumab. The receptor's source is a human donor with classical Hodgkin lymphoma. CDR3 nucleotides: TGTGCCAGCAGTTTATCTAGGGATACGCAGTATTTT. It is translated as CASSLSRDTQYF.